Below, 24 T cell receptor beta chains from the same sample are listed, as sequenced in a study of cytomegalovirus exposure and HLA in healthy donors. The PCR ran on 60 Vbeta and 13 Jbeta primers. Clones were sequenced by immunoSEQ multiplex PCR, and TCRdb holds only the in-frame ones, with some missing. Of 85,000 to 120,000 clones listed, around 63% are singletons. Sequenced material: PBMCs. These receptors originate from a human donor in good health.

The V and J genes are TRBV18 and TRBJ1-4; maybe TRBD1 (6 bases). Trimming took off 3 bases at V and 8 bases at J, with 13 bases between the two ends. Germline CDR1 is KGHSH and CDR2 is LQKENI. This CDR3 has 14 amino acids. The CDR3 spells CASSPIRTAEKLFF. As DNA, the CDR3 is TGTGCCAGCTCACCGATTAGGACAGCAGAAAAACTGTTTTTT.

The chain links TRBV2 to TRBJ1-1; D gene ambiguous. This CDR3 comprises 13 residues. Trimming pared 7 bases from V and 3 bases from J, leaving 12 bases between. The germline V gene encodes CDR1 SNHLY and CDR2 FYNNEI. CDR3: CASNGPGYTEAFF. The CDR3 DNA follows: TGTGCCAGCAACGGTCCGGGGTACACTGAAGCTTTCTTT.

The chain links TRBV5-6 to TRBJ2-3, with D perhaps TRBD2 (6 bases). The V gene lost 1 base and the J gene lost 10 bases, with 13 bases spanning the gap. From germline, CDR1 is SGHDT and CDR2 YYEEEE. This CDR3 spans 13 amino acids. For the CDR3, the DNA is TGTGCCAGCAGCTTGAGGAGGGCTTGGGCGCAGTATTTT. It specifies CASSLRRAWAQYF.

Regarding this clone: Sequence at one end of the junction differs from germline and may be a read error. The V and J genes are TRBV28 and TRBJ2-3, with 8 bases identical to TRBD2. The germline CDR1 and CDR2 sequences are MDHEN and SYDVKM. CDR3 length: 12 residues. CDR3 coding DNA: TGTGCCAGCACAACGCGGCGGGAGGAAGCTCATTTT. Protein sequence: CASTTRREEAHF. Using reference TRBV28 and TRBJ2-3 for the parts outside the CDR3, the full variable domain is DVKVTQSSRYLVKRTGEKVFLECVQDMDHENMFWYRQDPGLGLRLIYFSYDVKMKEKGDIPEGYSVSREKKERFSLILESASTNQTSMYLCASTTRREEAHFGPGTRLTVL.

The rearrangement links TRBV7-9 to TRBJ1-3; D ambiguous. This CDR3 is 14 amino acids long. V lost 10 bases and J 2 bases, leaving 15 bases between the germline ends. Germline V lookup: CDR1 SEHNR, CDR2 FQNEAQ (reference sequence). This chain's CDR3 is CATPGPGAGNTIYF. CDR3 DNA sequence: TGTGCCACCCCCGGCCCGGGTGCTGGAAACACCATATATTTT.

J is TRBJ1-1 and V is TRBV6-4, with D tentatively TRBD1 (5 bases). Trimming took 6 bases from V and 9 from J, leaving 20 bases between them. CDR1 is MRHNA, CDR2 SNTAGT, per germline. The CDR3 runs 14 residues. The DNA of the CDR3 is TGTGCCAGCAGCCGTTCACCGGGGGACGGGAAAGCTTTCTTT. It encodes CASSRSPGDGKAFF.

This chain connects TRBV4-1 to TRBJ1-6, with a possible D match to TRBD1 (5 bases). The CDR3 consists of 17 residues. V was clipped by 1 base and J by 7 bases, with 17 bases between them. The germline V gene has CDR1 MGHRA and CDR2 YSYEKL. The CDR3 DNA sequence: TGCGCCAGCAGCCAAGGGAGGGCAGGGAAGAGGAATTCACCCCTCCACTTT. Its protein product is CASSQGRAGKRNSPLHF.

The CDR3 protein is CASSRPDYMNTEAFF. The CDR3 nucleotides are TGTGCCAGTAGTAGACCAGACTACATGAACACTGAAGCTTTCTTT. The chain joins TRBV19 to TRBJ1-1; D is undetermined. This CDR3 has 15 amino acids. The V gene lost 4 bases and the J gene lost 0 bases, with 12 bases spanning the gap. CDR1 is LNHDA, CDR2 SQIVND, per germline (reference sequence).

This clone showed up just a few times. The CDR3 nucleotides read TGCGCCAGCAGCCAAGAGCGCGGGAGTAACACTGAAGCTTTCTTT. It encodes CASSQERGSNTEAFF. V usage is TRBV4-1 and J usage is TRBJ1-1, with D unclear. Germline CDR1 and CDR2: MGHRA and YSYEKL. Trimming stripped 0 bases from V and 2 bases from J, with 10 bases between. The CDR3 has 15 amino acids.

The V and J genes are TRBV14 and TRBJ1-5; 10 nucleotides line up with TRBD1. V shed 4 bases, J shed 5 bases, and the junction held 2 bases outside the gene matches. Germline V gene sequence: CDR1 SGHDN, CDR2 FVKESK. The CDR3 has 14 amino acids. DNA of the CDR3: TGTGCCAGCAGCCCTGACAGGGGGCATCAGCCCCAGCATTTT. It is translated as CASSPDRGHQPQHF.

This clone appeared a single time. DNA for the CDR3: TGTGCCAGCCGAAAACAGGGCGATGAGACCCAGTACTTC. It codes for CASRKQGDETQYF. The chain employs TRBV19 and TRBJ2-5; perhaps TRBD1 as D (6 bases). The V end was cut by 9 bases, the J end by 5 bases, with 16 bases between. Germline V gene sequence: CDR1 LNHDA, CDR2 SQIVND (reference sequence). The CDR3 length is 13 residues.

This chain connects TRBV5-6 to TRBJ2-2; possible D gene TRBD2, 5 bases. Germline CDR1 is SGHDT and CDR2 is YYEEEE. V lost 4 bases and J 5 bases, leaving 9 bases between the germline ends. This CDR3 comprises 13 residues. The CDR3 protein is CASSQLGTGELFF. The CDR3 DNA follows: TGTGCCAGCAGCCAACTAGGAACCGGGGAGCTGTTTTTT. The whole variable domain, filled in from reference TRBV5-6 and TRBJ2-2, reads DAGVTQSPTHLIKTRGQQVTLRCSPKSGHDTVSWYQQALGQGPQFIFQYYEEEERQRGNFPDRFSGHQFPNYSSELNVNALLLGDSALYLCASSQLGTGELFFGEGSRLTVL.

The chain recombines TRBV19 with TRBJ2-7; no reliable D call. This CDR3 spans 14 amino acids. The germline V gene encodes CDR1 LNHDA and CDR2 SQIVND (reference sequence). Trimming stripped 4 bases from V and 2 bases from J, with 12 bases between. The CDR3 loop is CASSKAEQAYEQYF. CDR3 sequence (DNA): TGTGCCAGTAGTAAGGCGGAGCAAGCCTACGAGCAGTACTTC.

The chain couples TRBV15 to TRBJ2-7, with 9 nucleotides matching TRBD2. This CDR3 comprises 16 residues. Germline CDR1 is LNHNV and CDR2 is YYDKDF (reference sequence). Unmatched junction bases numbered 7, after V lost 2 bases and J lost 2 bases. In DNA form, the CDR3 reads TGTGCCACCAGCAGATCCAGATTAGCGGGAGCCTACGAGCAGTACTTC. Translation: CATSRSRLAGAYEQYF.

The chain employs TRBV7-3 and TRBJ1-1; D ambiguous. There are 13 residues in the CDR3. The V and J ends lost 5 bases and 5 bases respectively, with 12 bases between them. CDR1 SGHTA and CDR2 FQGTGA come from the germline V gene. This CDR3 is CASSPGVGTEAFF. The CDR3 nucleotides read TGTGCCAGCAGCCCCGGGGTAGGGACTGAAGCTTTCTTT. Drawing the rest from reference TRBV7-3 and TRBJ1-1, the complete variable domain is GAGVSQTPSNKVTEKGKYVELRCDPISGHTALYWYRQSLGQGPEFLIYFQGTGAADDSGLPNDRFFAVRPEGSVSTLKIQRTERGDSAVYLCASSPGVGTEAFFGQGTRLTVV.

About this clone itself: The CDR3 does not close with the conserved phenylalanine or tryptophan, likely indicating a read error. The chain is built from TRBV19 and TRBJ2-3, with D possibly TRBD2 on 6 matching bases. CDR1 is LNHDA, CDR2 SQIVND, per germline (reference sequence). Deletions cut 3 bases from V and 0 bases from J, with 13 bases between. The CDR3 sequence is 16 residues long. CDR3 region: CASSIEAGISTDTQYL. The DNA of the CDR3 is TGTGCCAGTAGTATCGAAGCGGGTATAAGCACAGATACGCAGTATCTT.

The chain combines TRBV29-1 with TRBJ2-7, with D perhaps TRBD2 (6 bases). Trimming took 3 bases from V and 8 from J, leaving 11 bases between them. Germline CDR1 is SQVTM and CDR2 is ANQGSEA. This CDR3 is built from 11 residues. CDR3 in DNA: TGCAGCGTTGACATAGGAGGGAAGCAGTACTTC. This codes for CSVDIGGKQYF.

This sequence joins TRBV28 and TRBJ2-1; 7 bases line up with TRBD2. CDR1 is MDHEN and CDR2 is SYDVKM in the germline V gene. With V trimmed by 5 bases and J by 1 base, 11 bases remained unmatched. The CDR3 spans 17 residues. CDR3 residues: CASSLLGGSVSYNEQFF. CDR3 coding DNA: TGTGCCAGCAGTCTGCTTGGCGGGAGCGTTTCCTACAATGAGCAGTTCTTC.

The V gene is TRBV30, the J gene TRBJ2-4; D uncertain. This CDR3 has 12 amino acids. CDR1 GTSNPN and CDR2 SVGIG come from the germline V gene (reference sequence). With 0 bases removed from V and 6 bases from J, the gap between germline ends came to 6 bases. CDR3 amino acids: CAWSVSRNIQYF. The DNA of the CDR3 is TGTGCCTGGAGTGTTAGCAGAAACATTCAGTACTTC.

This clone came up a few times. The V call is TRBV11-2, the J call TRBJ2-5; maybe TRBD2 (6 bases). The CDR3 has 16 amino acids. Trimming pared 2 bases from V and 3 bases from J, leaving 16 bases between. The germline V gene encodes CDR1 SGHAT and CDR2 FQNNGV. The CDR3 DNA sequence: TGTGCCAGCAGCTTAAATTCCGGCGGGGTAAAAGAGACCCAGTACTTC. Protein: CASSLNSGGVKETQYF.

The chain links TRBV5-1 to TRBJ2-1; D might be TRBD1 (6 bases). The CDR3 is 20 amino acids. The germline V gene encodes CDR1 SGHRS and CDR2 YFSETQ. V shed 4 bases and J shed 0 bases, with 26 bases lying between them. CDR3 bases: TGCGCCAGCAGCCCCCAGGGGCAGGGCTGCTCACCTAGCTCCTACAATGAGCAGTTCTTC. Residues: CASSPQGQGCSPSSYNEQFF.

V and J are TRBV6-5 and TRBJ1-2, with D possibly TRBD1 on 5 matching bases. This CDR3 comprises 15 residues. Germline V gene data show CDR1 as MNHEY and CDR2 as SVGAGI. Trimming shortened V by 6 bases and J by 2 bases, and 16 bases separated the two germline ends. DNA of the CDR3: TGTGCCAGCAGAGGACGGGGGGTCGGAAACTATGGCTACACCTTC. Translated: CASRGRGVGNYGYTF.

This rearrangement joins TRBV13 to TRBJ1-2; D may be TRBD1 (6 bases). In germline, CDR1 is PRHDT, CDR2 FYEKMQ (reference sequence). Trimming stripped 2 bases from V and 1 base from J, with 17 bases between. The CDR3 is 17 residues long. The CDR3 reads CASSLYGVGGGNYGYTF. The CDR3 region has the DNA TGTGCCAGCAGCTTATATGGTGTTGGGGGCGGTAACTATGGCTACACCTTC.

This clone was found a few times. The J gene is TRBJ2-7, the V gene TRBV30; possible D gene TRBD1, 7 bases. Germline CDR1 GTSNPN, CDR2 SVGIG (reference sequence). CDR3 length: 14 amino acids. Trimming cost V 6 bases and J 3 bases, with 18 bases left between them. Here the CDR3 DNA reads TGTGCCTGTTCTCCAGGGGGGTTCCGCTACGAGCAGTACTTC. Protein: CACSPGGFRYEQYF.